The present TCR beta chain was sequenced within a study of shared clonotypes between healthy human individuals (dated by TCRdb to about 2020). Regarding the research as a whole: A couple of women and a few men aged 18 to 49 years were included in the cohort. For each donor, three plates each were used for CD4 naive and CD4 memory, two plates were used for CD8 naive, and one plate was used for CD8 memory. The study deeply sequenced blood TCR repertoires of several healthy adults to estimate repertoire size and the extent of clonotype sharing between individuals. Different laboratories and diverse techniques were used to prepare libraries and sequence TCR repertoires, to increase sequencing depth and limit assay-specific biases. Between about 0.94 and 8.9 billion PBMCs per donor were obtained by leukapheresis. Beyond this particular receptor, the publication reports: About 5% of naive CD4, 3.5% of naive CD8, approximately 2.2% of memory CD4, and 0.35% to 0.4% of memory CD8 clonotypes were shared across several donors. Higher generation probabilities were observed for clonotypes shared by all four sorted-subset donors than for non-shared clonotypes. Sampling was limited to blood, and TCR repertoires in tissue likely differ from TCR repertoires in blood. Based on pairwise subsampling, the degree of clonotype sharing among donors was expected to be affected by sequencing depth. Estimated clonotype richness was generally larger for naive than for memory subsets. Incomplete sequencing was indicated by rarefaction of sorted-subset datasets, despite the large sequencing depth. Because the study included only a small number of donors, the genetic and exposure-history diversity represented was limited.

Turning to this clone: The clone's antigen remains unknown. Per-nucleotide qualities are absent, and no much larger clonotype sits a single base away.

The donors were healthy, HIV-negative adults who had no recently reported acute infections or vaccinations. All donors were Caucasian adults living in Nashville, Tennessee, USA. CD4+ T cells were enriched through magnetic negative selection, after which naive cells were positively selected on CD45RA and the remaining negative fraction served as the memory subset. Blood was collected by leukapheresis, and PBMCs were isolated by Ficoll-Histopaque density gradient centrifugation and then cryopreserved in liquid nitrogen vapor phase. Analytical flow cytometry was used to check the purity and quantity of each magnetically sorted T cell population. Genomic DNA was isolated from every sorted fraction and measured by UV absorbance on a Nanodrop 2000c. TCR CDR3 regions were amplified from genomic DNA by multiplex PCR using the deep immunoSEQ assay. Genomic DNA extracted from each cell subset was distributed evenly over all wells of several immunoSEQ 96-well plates, and each plate served as one replicate. For sorted subsets, each replicate PCR was loaded with about 0.2 ug genomic DNA, equivalent to 32,000 or so T cell genomes. Purified libraries were measured with a Qubit 3.0 fluorometer, size-checked on a Bioanalyzer 2100, and measured again with the KAPA Library Quantification kit. A separate single-read 150-cycle Illumina NextSeq 550 flow cell was used to sequence each immunoSEQ 96-well plate. The authors' pipeline ran thus. The immunoSEQ output contained only junctional sequences without quality scores, so filtering could not match that applied to full-length reads. Sequences were annotated with PyIR, a Python wrapper for IgBLAST v1.9, using IMGT germline references to assign V/J genes and CDR3. Any read was removed if the V/J assignment was weak (E-value above 1e-6), the CDR3 was missing, or the read contained stop codons, out-of-frame junctions, or ambiguous translated residues. V3J clonotypes were defined as sequences sharing the same inferred V gene, J gene, and CDR3 amino acid sequence. The percentage overlap between two repertoires was calculated by dividing the number of shared unique clonotypes by the size of the smaller repertoire. RTK rarefaction, the Chao1 estimator, and Recon v2.1 estimates of unobserved clonotypes were used to assess repertoire richness. For all TCRbeta clonotypes obtained by the gDNA method from several donors, generation probabilities were computed with OLGA. TCRdb re-hosts the immuneACCESS table, in-frame sequences only. Its copies lack some clones; in the studies checked, an unresolved V gene accounts for under half of them, and the cause for the rest is not known. V and J calls and clone size are copied from that table; D and trimming were computed from the DNA. The sample table records 640,000 or so clones; about two thirds of these occur just once. The ten largest clones represent 1.8% of the sample.

The specimen was memory CD4+ T cells sorted from blood. The cell subset or site label on this specimen signifies: CD45RA-negative fraction. The receptor was derived from a young woman in good health.

This receptor has the CDR3 CASRTGTEAYGYTF. The nucleotides are TGTGCCAGCAGGACCGGGACAGAAGCCTATGGCTACACCTTC. The receptor chain draws on TRBV2 and TRBJ1-2; 7 middle bases align to TRBD1. CDR1 SNHLY and CDR2 FYNNEI were looked up in the germline V gene. From cysteine to phenylalanine, the CDR3 is 14 amino acids long. Just the 42-base CDR3 DNA is kept, in frame starting at base 1. V loses 6 bases at its end and J loses 4 bases; junction bases beyond the gene matches: 8. With the rest looked up from the reference TRBV2 and TRBJ1-2 genes rather than sequenced, the full variable domain is EPEVTQTPSHQVTQMGQEVILRCVPISNHLYFYWYRQILGQKVEFLVSFYNNEISEKSEIFDDQFSVERPDGSNFTLKIRSTKLEDSAMYFCASRTGTEAYGYTFGSGTRLTVV.